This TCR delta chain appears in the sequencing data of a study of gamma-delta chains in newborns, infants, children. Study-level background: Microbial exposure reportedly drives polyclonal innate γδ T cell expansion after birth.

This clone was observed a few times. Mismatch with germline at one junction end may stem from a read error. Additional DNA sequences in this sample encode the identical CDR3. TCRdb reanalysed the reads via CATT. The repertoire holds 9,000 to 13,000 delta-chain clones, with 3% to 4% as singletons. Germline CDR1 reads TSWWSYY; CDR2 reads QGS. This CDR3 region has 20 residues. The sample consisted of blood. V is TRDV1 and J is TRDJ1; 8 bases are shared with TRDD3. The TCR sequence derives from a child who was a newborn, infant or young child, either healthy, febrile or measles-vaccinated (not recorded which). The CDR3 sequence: CALGDTPLRTYWGLFDKLIF. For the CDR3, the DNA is TGTGCTCTTGGGGATACACCTCTTCGTACGTACTGGGGGTTGTTCGATAAGCTCATCTTT.